This T cell receptor beta chain was captured in a study of post-analysis software for immune sequencing data. Unique molecular identifiers were present in the TCR beta cDNA libraries. Yield was 500,000 to 600,000 cDNA molecules from around 1 to 9.1 million T cells. From the PCR reads, TCRdb called clonotypes with MiXCR, one entry per CDR3 protein. This sample has about 460,000 distinct CDR3 sequences, with 40% to 55% found just once. Of note for this clonotype: Its matching antigen is unknown.

Findings and caveats of the study: Four to six TRBV segments were significantly more frequent in patients than in controls. TRBV5-6, TRBV5-1 and TRBV20-1 were among these segments.

Trimming at V came to 0 bases and at J to 2 bases, leaving 10 bases not matched to a gene. CDR1 and CDR2 (germline): DFQATT, SNEGSKA (reference sequence). There are 17 residues in the CDR3. This receptor was taken from a girl aged 10-17 years with multiple sclerosis. The rearrangement uses TRBV20-1 and TRBJ2-3, with TRBD2 matching 8 bases. Source material: blood. The CDR3 loop is CSARDHRLAGNTDTQYF. The CDR3 DNA follows: TGCAGTGCTAGAGATCATCGTCTAGCGGGTAACACAGATACGCAGTATTTT.